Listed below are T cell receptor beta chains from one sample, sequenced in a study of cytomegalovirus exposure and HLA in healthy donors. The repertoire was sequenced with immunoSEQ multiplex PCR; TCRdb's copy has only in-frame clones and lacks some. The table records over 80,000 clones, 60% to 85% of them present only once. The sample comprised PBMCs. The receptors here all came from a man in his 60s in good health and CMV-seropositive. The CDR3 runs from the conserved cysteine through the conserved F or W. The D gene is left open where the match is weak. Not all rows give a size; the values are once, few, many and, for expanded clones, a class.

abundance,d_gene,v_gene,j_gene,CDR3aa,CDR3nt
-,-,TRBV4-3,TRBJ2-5,CASSQDVARQGTQYF,TGCGCCAGCAGCCAAGATGTTGCTCGACAAGGGACCCAGTACTTC
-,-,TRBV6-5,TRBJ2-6,CASSYSTGYGANVLTF,TGTGCCAGCAGTTACTCAACAGGGTACGGGGCCAACGTCCTGACTTTC
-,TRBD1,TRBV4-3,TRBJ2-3,CASSPGQGADTQYF,TGCGCCAGCAGCCCGGGACAGGGGGCAGATACGCAGTATTTT
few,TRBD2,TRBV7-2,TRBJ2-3,CASSSGLAPDTQYF,TGTGCCAGCAGCTCCGGACTAGCCCCAGATACGCAGTATTTT
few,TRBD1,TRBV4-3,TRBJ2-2,CASSQDGTGGSGELFF,TGCGCCAGCAGCCAAGATGGGACAGGGGGATCCGGGGAGCTGTTTTTT
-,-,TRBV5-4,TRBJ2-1,CASSGAGREQFF,TGTGCCAGCAGCGGTGCGGGGAGGGAGCAGTTCTTC
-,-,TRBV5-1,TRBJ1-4,CASSLSGAGEKLFF,TGCGCCAGCAGCTTAAGTGGCGCCGGGGAAAAACTGTTTTTT
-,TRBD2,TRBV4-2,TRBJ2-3,CASSPLSGVPDTQYF,TGTGCCAGCAGCCCCCTAAGCGGGGTCCCAGATACGCAGTATTTT
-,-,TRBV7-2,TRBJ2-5,CASSLGAGALETQYF,TGTGCCAGCAGCTTAGGGGCGGGGGCTCTGGAGACCCAGTACTTC
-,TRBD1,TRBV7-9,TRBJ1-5,CASSLGHRDRGIWDQPQHF,TGTGCCAGCAGCTTAGGCCACCGGGACAGGGGGATCTGGGATCAGCCCCAGCATTTT
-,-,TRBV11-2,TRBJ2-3,CASSLALLTGGADTQYF,TGTGCCAGCAGCTTAGCCCTCCTCACAGGGGGGGCAGATACGCAGTATTTT
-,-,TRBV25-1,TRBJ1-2,CASSVPGANYGYTF,TGTGCCAGCAGTGTGCCAGGGGCTAACTATGGCTACACCTTC
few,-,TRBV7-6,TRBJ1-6,CASSLAQSGTYNSPLHF,TGTGCCAGCAGCTTAGCTCAGTCCGGGACTTATAATTCACCCCTCCACTTT
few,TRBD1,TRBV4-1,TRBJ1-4,CASSVRQGWELFF,TGCGCCAGCAGCGTTCGACAGGGATGGGAACTGTTTTTT
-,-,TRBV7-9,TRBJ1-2,CASSFGRSIGYGYTF,TGTGCCAGCAGCTTTGGCAGGTCGATTGGCTATGGCTACACCTTC
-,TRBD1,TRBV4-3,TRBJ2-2,CASGKGQGIGELFF,TGCGCCAGCGGCAAGGGACAGGGCATCGGGGAGCTGTTTTTT
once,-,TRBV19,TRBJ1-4,CASSRQVPTNEKLFF,TGTGCCAGTAGTAGACAGGTGCCAACTAATGAAAAACTGTTTTTT
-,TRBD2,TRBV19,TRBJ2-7,CASSIDLGGERQYF,TGTGCCAGTAGTATAGATCTGGGAGGGGAGCGGCAGTACTTC
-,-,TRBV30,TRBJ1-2,CAWSLQGLYGYTF,TGTGCCTGGAGTTTACAGGGTTTGTATGGCTACACCTTC
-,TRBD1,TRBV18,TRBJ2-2,CASSTGTGKDTGELFF,TGTGCCAGCTCAACCGGGACAGGAAAGGACACCGGGGAGCTGTTTTTT
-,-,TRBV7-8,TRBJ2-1,CASSLVGGISTYNEQFF,TGTGCCAGCAGCTTAGTAGGAGGGATTTCTACCTACAATGAGCAGTTCTTC
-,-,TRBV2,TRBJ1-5,CASKRTESNQPQHF,TGTGCCAGCAAGCGGACAGAGAGCAATCAGCCCCAGCATTTT
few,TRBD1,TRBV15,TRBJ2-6,CATGTETGGANVLTF,TGTGCCACCGGGACCGAGACAGGGGGGGCCAACGTCCTGACTTTC
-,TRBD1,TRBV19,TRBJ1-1,CASSTGTGRSVNTEAFF,TGTGCCAGTAGTACCGGGACAGGGAGAAGTGTGAACACTGAAGCTTTCTTT
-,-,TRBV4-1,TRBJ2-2,CASSQGHFLGTGELFF,TGCGCCAGCAGCCAAGGCCACTTCCTTGGCACCGGGGAGCTGTTTTTT
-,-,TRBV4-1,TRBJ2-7,CASSEEGQSSLREQYF,TGCGCCAGCAGCGAAGAGGGCCAATCCTCCCTACGCGAGCAGTACTTC
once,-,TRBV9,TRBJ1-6,CASSPHSTYNSPLHF,TGTGCCAGCAGCCCCCATTCTACCTATAATTCACCCCTCCACTTT
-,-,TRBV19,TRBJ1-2,CASSMAGAYGYTF,TGTGCCAGTAGTATGGCAGGGGCCTATGGCTACACCTTC
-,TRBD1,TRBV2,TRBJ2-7,CASSLGGGQGHFSYEQYF,TGTGCCAGCAGTTTGGGGGGGGGACAGGGACATTTCTCCTACGAGCAGTACTTC
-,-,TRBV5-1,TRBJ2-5,CASSLSLAIQGTQYF,TGCGCCAGCAGCTTGAGTCTAGCGATCCAAGGGACCCAGTACTTC
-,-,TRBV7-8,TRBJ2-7,CASSQTGNSYEQYF,TGTGCCAGCAGCCAAACAGGGAATTCCTACGAGCAGTACTTC
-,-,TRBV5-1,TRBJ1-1,CASSLSGTLEAFF,TGCGCCAGCAGCTTATCGGGAACCTTAGAAGCTTTCTTT
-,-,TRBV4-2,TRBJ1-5,CASSQDYGDNQPQHF,TGTGCCAGCAGCCAAGATTATGGAGACAATCAGCCCCAGCATTTT
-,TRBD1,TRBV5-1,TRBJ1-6,CASSPQVSTGVSYNSPLHF,TGCGCCAGCAGCCCACAGGTTTCGACAGGGGTGTCCTATAATTCACCCCTCCACTTT
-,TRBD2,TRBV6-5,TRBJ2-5,CASSRLAGEETQYF,TGTGCCAGCAGCAGACTAGCGGGGGAAGAGACCCAGTACTTC
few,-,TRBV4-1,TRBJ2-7,CASSQVYQVPEQYF,TGCGCCAGCAGCCAAGTGTATCAGGTACCCGAGCAGTACTTC
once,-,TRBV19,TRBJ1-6,CASQTEWNSPLHF,TGTGCCAGCCAGACGGAGTGGAATTCACCCCTCCACTTT
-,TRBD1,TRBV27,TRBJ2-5,CASSTGTGGAETQYF,TGTGCCAGCAGTACCGGGACAGGGGGCGCAGAGACCCAGTACTTC
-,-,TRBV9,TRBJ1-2,CASSVGTGRYGYTF,TGTGCCAGCAGCGTAGGAACGGGGAGGTATGGCTACACCTTC
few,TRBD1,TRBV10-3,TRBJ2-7,CAARTGQLYEQYF,TGTGCCGCCAGAACGGGACAGCTTTACGAGCAGTACTTC
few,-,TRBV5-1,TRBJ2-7,CASSLEQGGYEQYF,TGCGCCAGCAGCTTGGAACAGGGTGGCTACGAGCAGTACTTC
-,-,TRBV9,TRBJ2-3,CASSVEWGLTDTQYF,TGTGCCAGCAGCGTAGAGTGGGGCCTTACAGATACGCAGTATTTT
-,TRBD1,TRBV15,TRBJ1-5,CATSRDDRGNQPQHF,TGTGCCACCAGCAGAGACGACAGGGGAAATCAGCCCCAGCATTTT
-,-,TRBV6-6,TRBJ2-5,CASSYSAVEYF,TGTGCCAGCAGTTACTCAGCCGTGGAGTACTTC
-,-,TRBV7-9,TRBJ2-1,CASSASRRNYNEQFF,TGTGCCAGCAGCGCGTCGCGGAGGAACTACAATGAGCAGTTCTTC
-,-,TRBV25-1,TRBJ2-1,CASSESGFTNNEQFF,TGTGCCAGCAGTGAATCAGGGTTTACGAACAATGAGCAGTTCTTC
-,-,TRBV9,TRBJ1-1,CASSPSGGGDTEAFF,TGTGCCAGCAGCCCCTCAGGAGGAGGGGATACTGAAGCTTTCTTT
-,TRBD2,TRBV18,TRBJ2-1,CASSPLAGAYNEQFF,TGTGCCAGCTCCCCACTAGCGGGAGCATACAATGAGCAGTTCTTC
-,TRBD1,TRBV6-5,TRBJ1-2,CASKNAGGGGGGYTF,TGTGCCAGCAAAAACGCCGGAGGGGGCGGAGGGGGCTACACCTTC
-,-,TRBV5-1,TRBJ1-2,CASAGGVVYGYTF,TGCGCCAGCGCGGGAGGGGTCGTCTATGGCTACACCTTC
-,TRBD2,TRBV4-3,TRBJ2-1,CASSQDASGVHNEQFF,TGCGCCAGCAGCCAAGATGCTAGCGGGGTCCACAATGAGCAGTTCTTC
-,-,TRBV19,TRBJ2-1,CASSSGYNEQFF,TGTGCCAGTAGTTCAGGGTACAATGAGCAGTTCTTC
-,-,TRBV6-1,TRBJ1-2,CASSVVSGVGYGYTF,TGTGCCAGCAGTGTCGTGTCGGGGGTGGGCTATGGCTACACCTTC
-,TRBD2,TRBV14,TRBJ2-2,CASSQLTSGVSAPGELFF,TGTGCCAGCAGCCAACTGACTAGCGGAGTGTCCGCCCCCGGGGAGCTGTTTTTT
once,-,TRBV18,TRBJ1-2,CASAGEDYGYTF,TGTGCCAGCGCCGGAGAGGACTATGGCTACACCTTC
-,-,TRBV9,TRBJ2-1,CASSVGGGGAYNEQFF,TGTGCCAGCAGCGTAGGAGGAGGCGGGGCCTACAATGAGCAGTTCTTC